One and the same sample provided the 30 T cell receptor beta chains below, sequenced in a study of identical twins. TCRdb independently ran MiXCR on the 5' RACE reads; one entry per CDR3 protein. In the table there are around 500,000 distinct CDR3 sequences, 12% to 15% of which are singletons. The sample also formed part of further work on yellow fever vaccine responses in identical twins.

Sequenced: CD4+ T cells sorted from blood. These receptors originate from a woman aged 18-30 years in good health.

CDR3 coding DNA: TGCAGCGCCGGGACAGTGGCCAGCGGGGATACGCAGTATTTT. Translated, it gives CSAGTVASGDTQYF. V and J are TRBV29-1 and TRBJ2-3, with TRBD1 as a possible D gene (7 bases). V was pared by 7 bases and J by 6 bases, with 20 bases between. This CDR3 is built from 14 residues. Germline CDR1 and CDR2: SQVTM and ANQGSEA.

The V and J genes are TRBV2 and TRBJ1-2; the D is unclear. From germline, CDR1 is SNHLY and CDR2 FYNNEI. The CDR3 loop spans 12 amino acids. V was shortened by 7 bases and J by 7 bases, with 13 bases between the two germline ends. Written as DNA, the CDR3 is TGTGCCAGCACCACAACCGGTGGTGGCTACACCTTC. Protein: CASTTTGGGYTF.

This clonotype was seen a handful of times. The gene calls are TRBV24-1 and TRBJ1-1, with 9 nucleotides matching TRBD1. V was pared by 4 bases and J by 4 bases, with 6 bases of the junction left unmatched. The germline gives CDR1 KGHDR, CDR2 SFDVKD. The CDR3 is made up of 15 amino acids. For the CDR3, the DNA is TGTGCCACCAGTGACCCTAAACAGGGGGCCACTGAAGCTTTCTTT. Amino acid sequence: CATSDPKQGATEAFF.

The gene calls are TRBV5-4 and TRBJ2-7; weak D call: TRBD2 (5 bases). The CDR3 sequence is 14 residues long. Trimming removed 4 bases from V and 9 bases from J, with 20 bases in between. In germline, CDR1 is SGHNT, CDR2 YYREEE (reference sequence). The CDR3 DNA sequence: TGTGCCAGCAGCCTACCCGGGTCAATCGAGGGGCAGTACTTC. This encodes CASSLPGSIEGQYF.

This clonotype was seen a handful of times. The gene calls are TRBV27 and TRBJ2-7, with D perhaps being TRBD1 or TRBD2 (5 bases each). The CDR3 is made up of 15 amino acids. The V gene's germline CDR1 is MNHEY and CDR2 SMNVEV (reference sequence). Trimming shortened V by 6 bases and J by 0 bases, and 15 bases separated the two germline ends. The DNA of the CDR3 is TGTGCCAGCAGCAATGGGGGATTCAGCTCCTACGAGCAGTACTTC. Its translation: CASSNGGFSSYEQYF.

This chain joins TRBV20-1 and TRBJ2-2; no reliable D call. V shed 0 bases and J shed 9 bases, with 8 bases lying between them. From germline, CDR1 is DFQATT and CDR2 SNEGSKA (reference sequence). The CDR3 covers 12 residues. The CDR3 protein is CSARDVSRELFF. The CDR3 nucleotides read TGCAGTGCTAGAGATGTTAGTCGGGAGCTGTTTTTT.

The CDR3 sequence: CASSRRTSGRGETQYF. The CDR3 DNA sequence: TGTGCCAGCAGCCGCAGGACTAGCGGGAGAGGGGAGACCCAGTACTTC. The chain is built from TRBV3-1 and TRBJ2-5, with TRBD2 identical over 13 bases. Per germline, CDR1 LGHDT and CDR2 YNNKEL (reference sequence). CDR3 length equals 16 residues. With V trimmed by 4 bases and J by 5 bases, 7 bases remained unmatched.

A remark on this clonotype: This may arise from a read error, as a much more abundant clone is one base away. The chain employs TRBV5-1 and TRBJ2-3; no definite D call. The DNA end favors TRBJ1-5, so the J call may be wrong. Germline V lookup: CDR1 SGHRS, CDR2 YFSETQ. The CDR3 has 16 amino acids. The DNA of the CDR3 is TGCGCCAGCAGCTTGGGTGGTGGCGGTGGCACAGATACGCAGCATTTT. It codes for CASSLGGGGGTDTQHF.

The chain has TRBV25-1 and TRBJ2-3; D gene unclear. This CDR3 contains 15 residues. Trimming shortened V by 3 bases and J by 0 bases, and 10 bases separated the two germline ends. Per the germline V gene, CDR1 is MGHDK and CDR2 is SYGVNS. CDR3 in amino acids: CASSEPSTSTDTQYF. The CDR3 nucleotides read TGTGCCAGCAGTGAGCCATCTACTAGCACAGATACGCAGTATTTT.

The V and J genes are TRBV12-3 or TRBV12-4 and TRBJ2-3; D gene unclear. Trimming stripped 3 bases from V and 2 bases from J, with 9 bases between. This CDR3 contains 14 residues. CDR3 in amino acids: CASSLVGHTDTQYF. In DNA, the CDR3 is TGTGCCAGCAGTTTGGTTGGGCACACAGATACGCAGTATTTT.

This clonotype was counted a few times. V gene TRBV29-1 combines with J gene TRBJ2-7; 9 bases are a match to TRBD1. V trimming: 4 bases; J trimming: 3 bases; junction bases outside the gene matches: 7. This CDR3 has 14 residues. CDR1 and CDR2 from the germline V gene are SQVTM and ANQGSEA. The CDR3 DNA reads TGCAGCGTTGCACCGGGACAGGGATTCTACGAGCAGTACTTC. Translating it yields CSVAPGQGFYEQYF.

Notes on this clonotype: The junction does not match germline at one end; this may be a read error. This CDR3 is CASSLTGQGYPF. In DNA, the CDR3 is TGTGCCAGCAGTTTGACGGGACAGGGTTATCCCTTC. The chain links TRBV28 to TRBJ2-7, with 9 bases lining up with TRBD1. In germline, CDR1 is MDHEN, CDR2 SYDVKM. The CDR3 has 12 amino acids.

This clonotype was observed a handful of times. V and J are TRBV7-2 and TRBJ2-1; TRBD2 matches 8 bases. Germline loops: CDR1 SGHTA, CDR2 FQGNSA. The CDR3 has 16 residues. V trimming: 3 bases; J trimming: 6 bases; junction bases outside the gene matches: 10. CDR3 loop: CASSFGPSGSGNEQFF. The DNA for the CDR3 is TGTGCCAGCAGCTTTGGACCCAGCGGGAGCGGCAATGAGCAGTTCTTC.

This rearrangement joins TRBV4-1 to TRBJ2-5; D may be TRBD2 (7 bases). The germline gives CDR1 MGHRA, CDR2 YSYEKL. The CDR3 has 16 amino acids. Trimming cost V 1 base and J 3 bases, with 15 bases left between them. In DNA, the CDR3 is TGCGCCAGCAGCCAAGGCCTCCGGGGGGCAAAAGAGACCCAGTACTTC. Protein sequence: CASSQGLRGAKETQYF.

In nucleotides, the CDR3 is TGTGCCTGGAGTCAGGGCCTAGCGGGAGTGTTAGGGACAAGGAATGAGCAGTTCTTC. Its translation: CAWSQGLAGVLGTRNEQFF. The chain links TRBV30 to TRBJ2-1; 10 bases match TRBD2. The J segment lost 7 bases and the V segment lost 2 bases, leaving 20 bases of the junction unmatched. The CDR3 loop spans 19 amino acids. The germline V gene encodes CDR1 GTSNPN and CDR2 SVGIG (reference sequence).

This clonotype showed up just a few times. The chain uses TRBV28 and TRBJ2-3; no definite D call. The CDR3 contains 16 residues. The V gene's germline CDR1 is MDHEN and CDR2 SYDVKM. Trimming removed 4 bases at V and 0 bases at J, with 14 bases between. CDR3 in amino acids: CASSSLIFISTDTQYF. CDR3 DNA sequence: TGTGCCAGCAGTTCGCTTATCTTCATAAGCACAGATACGCAGTATTTT.

The sample holds a few counts of this clonotype. The J gene is TRBJ2-1, the V gene TRBV5-6; 9 bases align to TRBD1. Unmatched junction bases numbered 10, after V lost 2 bases and J lost 10 bases. Germline CDR1 is SGHDT and CDR2 is YYEEEE. This CDR3 spans 15 amino acids. The CDR3: CASSLDRTGDDEQFF. The CDR3 DNA is TGTGCCAGCAGCTTAGACAGGACAGGGGATGACGAGCAGTTCTTC.

Notes on this clonotype: Its ends do not fully match the called genes, so a read error is possible. The gene calls are TRBV6-2 or TRBV6-3 and TRBJ2-2, with 13 bases fitting TRBD2. From germline, CDR1 is MNHEY and CDR2 SVGEGT. The CDR3 consists of 16 residues. The CDR3 spells CASSHSGTSGAGELFF. CDR3 bases: TGTGCCAGCAGTCACTCCGGGACTAGCGGGGCCGGGGAGCTGTTTTTT.

This clonotype has only a few counts. The J gene is TRBJ2-7, the V gene TRBV30; TRBD1 matches 7 bases. V trimming: 2 bases; J trimming: 4 bases; junction bases outside the gene matches: 11. CDR1 and CDR2 (germline): GTSNPN, SVGIG (reference sequence). The CDR3 is 15 amino acids. The CDR3 nucleotides read TGTGCCTGGAGTTCACCGGGACAGAAGCGATACGAGCAGTACTTC. Translation: CAWSSPGQKRYEQYF.

This CDR3 is CASGDEAKNIQYF. In DNA form, the CDR3 reads TGTGCCAGCGGGGATGAGGCCAAAAACATTCAGTACTTC. This chain links TRBV6-6 with TRBJ2-4; D not certain. Trimming cost V 8 bases and J 1 base, with 9 bases left between them. This CDR3 has 13 amino acids. Germline lookup yields CDR1 MNHNY and CDR2 SVGAGI (reference sequence).

This clonotype occurred a few times. The V call is TRBV5-8, the J call TRBJ2-3; 7 bases fit TRBD2. This CDR3 has 13 amino acids. Trimming took 3 bases from V and 4 from J; bases not matched to a gene: 2. The V gene's germline CDR1 is SGHTS and CDR2 YDEGEE. CDR3 in amino acids: CASSWAGADTQYF. The CDR3 DNA reads TGTGCCAGCAGCTGGGCGGGAGCAGATACGCAGTATTTT.

This chain links TRBV20-1 with TRBJ2-6, with D uncertain. Germline V gene sequence: CDR1 DFQATT, CDR2 SNEGSKA (reference sequence). The CDR3 extends over 15 amino acids. V shed 0 bases and J shed 2 bases, with 8 bases lying between them. The CDR3 DNA sequence: TGCAGTGCTAGAGATGCCCGGGCTGGGGCCAACGTCCTGACTTTC. It codes for CSARDARAGANVLTF.

The rearrangement links TRBV4-1 to TRBJ1-4; D might be TRBD1 (6 bases). The V and J ends lost 2 bases and 5 bases respectively, with 12 bases between them. Germline CDR1 is MGHRA and CDR2 is YSYEKL. The CDR3 is 15 amino acids. The CDR3 region has the DNA TGCGCCAGCAGCCAATCGGGGGACATAAATGAAAAACTGTTTTTT. The encoded protein is CASSQSGDINEKLFF.

V is TRBV20-1 and J is TRBJ2-5; TRBD1 might be the D (6 bases). V lost 3 bases, J lost 4 bases, and 9 bases lay in between. The CDR3 runs to 12 residues. Germline V gives CDR1 DFQATT, CDR2 SNEGSKA (reference sequence). In nucleotides, the CDR3 is TGCAGTGCTAGGGGGGCATCAGAGACCCAGTACTTC. Amino acids: CSARGASETQYF.

This clonotype was counted only a few times. The CDR3 loop is CASSQAGTPNTEAFF. The CDR3 coding sequence is TGCGCCAGCAGCCAAGCCGGGACACCGAACACTGAAGCTTTCTTT. V and J are TRBV4-1 and TRBJ1-1, with a tentative D call TRBD1 (6 bases). Germline assignment: CDR1 MGHRA and CDR2 YSYEKL. Deletions cut 1 base from V and 1 base from J, with 10 bases between. CDR3 size: 15 residues.

There are a few counts of this clonotype. The chain combines TRBV6-2 or TRBV6-3 with TRBJ2-3; 9 bases align to TRBD2. Germline assignment: CDR1 MNHEY and CDR2 SVGEGT. V lost 11 bases and J lost 0; bases outside the gene matches: 12. This CDR3 is 16 amino acids long. The CDR3 sequence is CAGPLLAGPSTDTQYF. The CDR3 nucleotides read TGTGCCGGACCACTGCTAGCGGGACCTAGCACAGATACGCAGTATTTT.

This rearrangement joins TRBV2 to TRBJ1-6, with 7 bases lining up with TRBD1. Germline values: CDR1 SNHLY, CDR2 FYNNEI. This CDR3 is 15 amino acids long. The trim removed 2 bases at V and 7 bases at J, leaving 5 bases unmatched. The CDR3 DNA reads as TGTGCCAGCAGTGAATGGAGGGGGCGGAATTCACCCCTCCACTTT. It specifies CASSEWRGRNSPLHF. The full variable domain, in which reference TRBV2 and TRBJ1-6 provide the parts outside the CDR3, is EPEVTQTPSHQVTQMGQEVILRCVPISNHLYFYWYRQILGQKVEFLVSFYNNEISEKSEIFDDQFSVERPDGSNFTLKIRSTKLEDSAMYFCASSEWRGRNSPLHFGNGTRLTVT.

This chain connects TRBV11-2 to TRBJ2-1; 7 bases are a match to TRBD2. The CDR3 spans 16 residues. V lost 3 bases, J lost 5 bases, and 10 bases stayed unmatched. CDR1 is SGHAT, CDR2 FQNNGV, per germline. CDR3 amino acids: CASSFGGGIEDNEQFF. CDR3 bases: TGTGCCAGCAGCTTTGGGGGGGGGATCGAGGACAATGAGCAGTTCTTC.

The genes are TRBV7-2 and TRBJ1-1; 11 bases are shared with TRBD1. This CDR3 is 16 amino acids long. The junction had 9 bases not matched to a gene; V was cut back by 5 bases and J by 4 bases. Germline V gives CDR1 SGHTA, CDR2 FQGNSA. DNA of the CDR3: TGTGCCAGCAGCCCCAACCCCGGGACAGGGGGCACTGAAGCTTTCTTT. This translates into CASSPNPGTGGTEAFF.

The CDR3 sequence is CSTGRKKETQYF. CDR3 coding DNA: TGCAGCACCGGGCGGAAAAAAGAGACCCAGTACTTC. The chain links TRBV29-1 to TRBJ2-5, with D unclear. The CDR3 sequence is 12 residues long. Germline values: CDR1 SQVTM, CDR2 ANQGSEA. The germline V and J ends were trimmed by 8 bases and 3 bases, with 13 bases remaining between them.